These 24 T cell receptor beta chains share one sample of origin, sequenced in a study of T-cell memory formation after mild COVID-19. MiXCR, applied by TCRdb to the 5' RACE reads, yields one record per CDR3 protein. The sample consists of around 83,000 distinct CDR3 sequences, around 27% of them appearing once. Sequencing was performed on PBMCs or a T cell subset sorted from them (not recorded which). These receptors were obtained from a man in his late teens or twenties who had mild COVID-19 (a few samples of this study predate the infection). Cell type and time point are not known.

There are a few counts of this clonotype. The CDR3 here is CSDECRQPNTGELFF. CDR3 DNA sequence: TGCAGTGATGAGTGCCGACAGCCGAACACCGGGGAGCTGTTTTTT. The rearrangement uses TRBV20-1 and TRBJ2-2; TRBD1 might be the D (5 bases). This CDR3 has 15 amino acids. Trimming stripped 7 bases from V and 0 bases from J, with 15 bases between. CDR1 and CDR2 (germline): DFQATT, SNEGSKA (reference sequence).

The sample holds a few counts of this clonotype. The chain has TRBV7-3 and TRBJ2-7; 10 positions match TRBD2. CDR3 size: 15 residues. Germline trimming cut 4 bases from V and 2 bases from J; bases unmatched to any gene: 5. The germline V gene has CDR1 SGHTA and CDR2 FQGTGA. This CDR3 is CASSSSSGGPYEQYF. CDR3 nucleotides: TGTGCCAGCAGCTCATCTAGCGGGGGTCCCTACGAGCAGTACTTC.

The chain joins TRBV7-9 to TRBJ2-3; TRBD1 might be the D (6 bases). Germline CDR1 SEHNR, CDR2 FQNEAQ (reference sequence). The CDR3 length is 15 residues. V gave up 5 bases and J gave up 5 bases, with 17 bases separating them. The chain's CDR3 is CASSNAGVRGDTQYF. DNA of the CDR3: TGTGCCAGCAGCAACGCAGGGGTCCGGGGAGATACGCAGTATTTT.

This chain joins TRBV20-1 and TRBJ1-1; D unclear. V lost 0 bases and J lost 7, with 9 bases in between. The CDR3 is 12 residues long. The germline gives CDR1 DFQATT, CDR2 SNEGSKA (reference sequence). The CDR3: CSARDRQLEAFF. As DNA, the CDR3 is TGCAGTGCTAGAGATCGGCAGCTTGAAGCTTTCTTT.

The count of this clonotype is one. The gene calls are TRBV29-1 and TRBJ1-2, with TRBD1 matching 8 bases. This CDR3 is built from 14 residues. In germline, CDR1 is SQVTM, CDR2 ANQGSEA. Trimming cost V 4 bases and J 4 bases; bases outside gene matches: 8. The CDR3 sequence is CSVVARGPPYGYTF. The CDR3 region has the DNA TGCAGCGTTGTTGCCAGGGGGCCTCCCTATGGCTACACCTTC.

The table lists this clonotype with many counts. The rearrangement links TRBV18 to TRBJ2-3; D call uncertain. The V and J ends lost 0 bases and 0 bases respectively, with 7 bases between them. The CDR3 is 15 amino acids. Per the germline V gene, CDR1 is KGHSH and CDR2 is LQKENI. The CDR3 coding sequence is TGTGCCAGCTCACCACCGGGGTGGAGCACAGATACGCAGTATTTT. The encoded protein is CASSPPGWSTDTQYF.

This chain joins TRBV18 and TRBJ2-3, with 11 bases identical to TRBD2. V lost 3 bases, J lost 0 bases, and 8 bases stayed unmatched. This CDR3 has 18 amino acids. CDR1 is KGHSH, CDR2 LQKENI, per germline. The CDR3 DNA follows: TGTGCCAGCTCACCTACTAGCGGGGGATATGTTAGCACAGATACGCAGTATTTT. As protein: CASSPTSGGYVSTDTQYF.

The chain employs TRBV7-9 and TRBJ1-4; D remains unclear. The CDR3 is 14 amino acids. V dropped 6 bases and J dropped 0 bases, with 8 bases sitting between them. Germline V gene sequence: CDR1 SEHNR, CDR2 FQNEAQ (reference sequence). CDR3 DNA sequence: TGTGCCAGCAGGCGAACAACAACTAATGAAAAACTGTTTTTT. Translated: CASRRTTTNEKLFF.

This CDR3 is CSASTGALDPEQYV. CDR3 coding DNA: TGCAGTGCCTCGACAGGGGCGCTCGACCCCGAGCAGTACGTC. The rearrangement uses TRBV20-1 and TRBJ2-7; the match to TRBD1 covers 8 bases. V was pared by 6 bases and J by 6 bases, with 13 bases of the junction left unmatched. CDR1 and CDR2 from the germline V gene are DFQATT and SNEGSKA (reference sequence). CDR3 size: 14 residues.

This clonotype was recorded a few times. The chain combines TRBV9 with TRBJ2-5, with 10 bases lining up with TRBD1. Per germline, CDR1 SGDLS and CDR2 YYNGEE. The CDR3 is 13 residues long. The CDR3 DNA is TGTGCATCAGGGACAGGGGTTTTGGAGACCCAGTACTTC. This sequence encodes CASGTGVLETQYF.

The chain couples TRBV27 to TRBJ1-2; D unclear. In germline, CDR1 is MNHEY, CDR2 SMNVEV (reference sequence). V lost 3 bases and J 4 bases, leaving 9 bases between the germline ends. This CDR3 spans 13 amino acids. CDR3 sequence reads: CASSFGGSYGYTF. CDR3 nucleotides: TGTGCCAGCAGTTTTGGCGGATCCTATGGCTACACCTTC.

This rearrangement joins TRBV6-5 to TRBJ2-3; perhaps TRBD1 as D (5 bases). There are 15 residues in the CDR3. Germline CDR1 and CDR2: MNHEY and SVGAGI. The V gene lost 2 bases and the J gene lost 1 base, with 10 bases spanning the gap. The CDR3: CASSYKLRGTDTQYF. CDR3 DNA: TGTGCCAGCAGTTACAAACTCAGGGGCACAGATACGCAGTATTTT.

This clonotype occurred a few times. The rearrangement links TRBV12-3 or TRBV12-4 to TRBJ2-1, with D possibly TRBD2 on 6 matching bases. This CDR3 contains 15 residues. Trimming left V 6 bases short and J 7 bases short, with 19 bases between. DNA for the CDR3: TGTGCCAGCAGCTATGCTCTGGGGGGTGGTAATGAGCAGTTCTTC. It codes for CASSYALGGGNEQFF.

There are a few counts of this clonotype. The chain has TRBV5-6 and TRBJ1-2; tentatively, D is TRBD1 (6 bases). The V gene lost 0 bases and the J gene lost 4 bases, with 10 bases spanning the gap. The CDR3 consists of 14 residues. CDR1 is SGHDT and CDR2 is YYEEEE in the germline V gene. The CDR3 DNA follows: TGTGCCAGCAGCTTGGCAGGGGTCCCCTATGGCTACACCTTC. Translating it yields CASSLAGVPYGYTF.

The rearrangement joins TRBV5-1 to TRBJ1-3; maybe TRBD1 (5 bases). This CDR3 has 13 residues. Germline V CDR1 and CDR2: SGHRS, YFSETQ. Trimming removed 7 bases from V and 2 bases from J, with 10 bases in between. CDR3 residues: CASRGGTGNTIYF. The CDR3 DNA is TGCGCCAGCCGTGGGGGAACTGGAAACACCATATATTTT.

The chain recombines TRBV5-1 with TRBJ2-2; D ambiguous. The germline gives CDR1 SGHRS, CDR2 YFSETQ. Trimming shortened V by 4 bases and J by 3 bases, and 13 bases separated the two germline ends. CDR3 size: 15 residues. CDR3 in DNA: TGCGCCAGCAGCCCCCTAGAGGTCTACACCGGGGAGCTGTTTTTT. It encodes CASSPLEVYTGELFF.

This clonotype was counted ten times or more. This chain joins TRBV7-6 and TRBJ2-7, with 9 nucleotides matching TRBD1. This CDR3 contains 14 residues. The germline V gene has CDR1 SGHVS and CDR2 FNYEAQ. After removal of 4 bases from V and 5 bases from J, the junction contained 6 bases not matched to a gene. The CDR3 loop reads CASSWDTGGNEQYF. DNA for the CDR3: TGTGCCAGCAGCTGGGACACAGGGGGCAACGAGCAGTACTTC. The entire variable domain, with the rest obtained from reference TRBV7-6 and TRBJ2-7, is as follows: GAGVSQSPRYKVTKRGQDVALRCDPISGHVSLYWYRQALGQGPEFLTYFNYEAQQDKSGLPNDRFSAERPEGSISTLTIQRTEQRDSAMYRCASSWDTGGNEQYFGPGTRLTVT.

V and J are TRBV28 and TRBJ2-5; a weak D match, TRBD1 (6 bases). Germline loops: CDR1 MDHEN, CDR2 SYDVKM. V lost 8 bases to trimming and J lost 5 bases, with 21 bases between them. CDR3 length equals 15 residues. The CDR3 region is CASVRGRGILETQYF. In DNA, the CDR3 is TGTGCCAGCGTACGAGGCAGGGGAATTTTGGAGACCCAGTACTTC. Together with reference TRBV28 and TRBJ2-5, the CDR3 gives the full variable domain: DVKVTQSSRYLVKRTGEKVFLECVQDMDHENMFWYRQDPGLGLRLIYFSYDVKMKEKGDIPEGYSVSREKKERFSLILESASTNQTSMYLCASVRGRGILETQYFGPGTRLLVL.

This clonotype was counted between two and nine times. This rearrangement joins TRBV6-2 or TRBV6-3 to TRBJ2-1, with 7 bases identical to TRBD1. V was clipped by 0 bases and J by 8 bases; unmatched bases: 10. Germline V gene data show CDR1 as MNHEY and CDR2 as SVGEGT. This CDR3 spans 16 amino acids. The CDR3 protein is CASSYSETGWIYEQFF. The CDR3 coding sequence is TGTGCCAGCAGTTACTCGGAGACAGGGTGGATCTATGAGCAGTTCTTC.

Judged by abundance, this clonotype is medium-sized. The chain carries TRBV10-2 and TRBJ2-3, with TRBD1 matching over 9 bases. J lost 0 bases, V lost 8 bases, and 21 bases had no gene match. This CDR3 has 20 amino acids. Germline loops: CDR1 WSHSY, CDR2 SAAADI. CDR3 residues: CASPRFKPGQGVVSTDTQYF. The CDR3 DNA reads TGCGCCAGCCCACGCTTTAAACCGGGACAGGGAGTAGTCAGCACAGATACGCAGTATTTT.

This chain links TRBV28 with TRBJ1-6; 9 nucleotides align to TRBD1. Unmatched junction bases numbered 10, after V lost 2 bases and J lost 5 bases. The CDR3 loop spans 18 amino acids. CDR1 MDHEN and CDR2 SYDVKM come from the germline V gene. The CDR3 nucleotides are TGTGCCAGCAGTTTACGGGACAGGGTTGGACATAATAATTCACCCCTCCACTTT. Translated, it gives CASSLRDRVGHNNSPLHF.

The chain employs TRBV7-3 and TRBJ1-2, with no clear D. The germline V gene encodes CDR1 SGHTA and CDR2 FQGTGA. This CDR3 region has 15 residues. Trimming took 1 base from V and 5 from J, leaving 14 bases between them. The CDR3 here is CASSLSGYETYGYTF. The CDR3 nucleotides read TGTGCCAGCAGCTTAAGTGGATATGAGACTTATGGCTACACCTTC.

This chain uses TRBV20-1 with TRBJ2-2, with D perhaps TRBD1 or TRBD2 (5 bases each). The germline CDR1 and CDR2 sequences are DFQATT and SNEGSKA (reference sequence). V lost 3 bases to trimming and J lost 0 bases, with 14 bases between them. The CDR3 is 16 residues long. CDR3 DNA sequence: TGCAGTGCTAGGGGGGAAAGGGGCGCGAACACCGGGGAGCTGTTTTTT. This gives the protein CSARGERGANTGELFF.

There are a few counts of this clonotype. The chain's CDR3 is CSAVGGSGTEAFF. CDR3 DNA: TGCAGTGCCGTCGGAGGTTCTGGGACTGAAGCTTTCTTT. V is TRBV20-1 and J is TRBJ1-1; no firm D call. V lost 6 bases and J 5 bases, leaving 16 bases between the germline ends. The CDR3 length is 13 residues. Looked up from germline, CDR1 is DFQATT and CDR2 is SNEGSKA (reference sequence).